This T cell receptor (beta chain) was recorded in a study of blood T cell repertoires in COVID-19. Study overall: Donors in the United States, Italy and Spain gave samples during acute or convalescent COVID-19.

J gave up 5 bases and V 6 bases, and 8 bases lay outside the gene matches. The CDR3 extends over 14 amino acids. From germline, CDR1 is MDHEN and CDR2 SYDVKM. Sequenced by immunoSEQ multiplex PCR; TCRdb stores in-frame clones only, minus some. Of roughly 190,000 clones in the sample, around three quarters were seen once. The V and J genes are TRBV28 and TRBJ2-5; 8 bases fit TRBD1. This receptor was obtained from a woman in her 50s with acute COVID-19. The sample comprised PBMCs or T cells enriched from blood (not recorded which). The chain's CDR3 is CASRPTGDDETQYF. The CDR3 coding sequence is TGTGCCAGCAGGCCGACAGGGGACGACGAGACCCAGTACTTC.